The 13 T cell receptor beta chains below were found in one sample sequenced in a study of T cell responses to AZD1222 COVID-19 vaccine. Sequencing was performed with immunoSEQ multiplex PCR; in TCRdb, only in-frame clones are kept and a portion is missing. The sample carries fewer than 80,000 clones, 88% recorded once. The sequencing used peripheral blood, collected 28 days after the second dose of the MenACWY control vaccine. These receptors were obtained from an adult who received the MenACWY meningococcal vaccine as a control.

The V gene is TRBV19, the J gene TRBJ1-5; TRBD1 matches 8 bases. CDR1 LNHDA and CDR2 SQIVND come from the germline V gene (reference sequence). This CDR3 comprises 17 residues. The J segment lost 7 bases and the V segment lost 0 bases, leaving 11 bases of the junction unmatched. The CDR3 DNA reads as TGTGCCAGTAGTATAGAGCCGGACAGGGATAAGAGGCAGCCCCAGCATTTT. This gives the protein CASSIEPDRDKRQPQHF.

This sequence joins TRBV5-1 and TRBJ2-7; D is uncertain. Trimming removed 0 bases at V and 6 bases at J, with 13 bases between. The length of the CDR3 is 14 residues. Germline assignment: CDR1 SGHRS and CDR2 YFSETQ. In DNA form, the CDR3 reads TGCGCCAGCAGCTTGGCCGCGGCGAGGCCCGAGCAGTACTTC. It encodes CASSLAAARPEQYF. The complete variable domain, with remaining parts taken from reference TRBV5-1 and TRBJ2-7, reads KAGVTQTPRYLIKTRGQQVTLSCSPISGHRSVSWYQQTPGQGLQFLFEYFSETQRNKGNFPGRFSGRQFSNSRSEMNVSTLELGDSALYLCASSLAAARPEQYFGPGTRLTVT.

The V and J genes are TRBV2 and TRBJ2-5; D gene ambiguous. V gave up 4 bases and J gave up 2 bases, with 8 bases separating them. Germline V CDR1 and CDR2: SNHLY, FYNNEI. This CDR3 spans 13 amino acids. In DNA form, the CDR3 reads TGTGCCAGCAGTGTAAATCAGCAAGAGACCCAGTACTTC. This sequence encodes CASSVNQQETQYF.

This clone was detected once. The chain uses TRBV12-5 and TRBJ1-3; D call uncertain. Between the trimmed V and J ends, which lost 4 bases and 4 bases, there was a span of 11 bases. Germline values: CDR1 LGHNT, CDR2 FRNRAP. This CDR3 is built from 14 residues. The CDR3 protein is CASGSPARGNTIYF. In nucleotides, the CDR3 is TGTGCTAGTGGTTCCCCGGCCAGGGGAAACACCATATATTTT.

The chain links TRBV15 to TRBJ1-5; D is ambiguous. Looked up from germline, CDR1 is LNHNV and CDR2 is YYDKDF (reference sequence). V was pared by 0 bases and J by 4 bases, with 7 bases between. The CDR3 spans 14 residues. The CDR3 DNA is TGTGCCACCAGCAGAGATCAGCTGAATCAGCCCCAGCATTTT. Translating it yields CATSRDQLNQPQHF.

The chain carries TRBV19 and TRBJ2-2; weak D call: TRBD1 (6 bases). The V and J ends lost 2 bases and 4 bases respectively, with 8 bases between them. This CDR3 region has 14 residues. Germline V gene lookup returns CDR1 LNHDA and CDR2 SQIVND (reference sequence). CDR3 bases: TGTGCCAGTAGTATACAGGGGAGCACCGGGGAGCTGTTTTTT. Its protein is CASSIQGSTGELFF.

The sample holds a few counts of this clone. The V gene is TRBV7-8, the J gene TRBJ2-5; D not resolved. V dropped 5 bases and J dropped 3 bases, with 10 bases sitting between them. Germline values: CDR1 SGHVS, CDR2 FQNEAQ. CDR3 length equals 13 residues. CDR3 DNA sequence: TGTGCCAGCAGCCCCCCCAGAAAAGAGACCCAGTACTTC. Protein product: CASSPPRKETQYF.

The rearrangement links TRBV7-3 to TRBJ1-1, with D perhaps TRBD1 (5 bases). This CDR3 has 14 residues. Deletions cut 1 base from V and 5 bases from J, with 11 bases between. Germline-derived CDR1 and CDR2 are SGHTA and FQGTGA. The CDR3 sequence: CASSLSGTGTEAFF. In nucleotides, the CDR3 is TGTGCCAGCAGCTTAAGTGGGACGGGAACTGAAGCTTTCTTT.

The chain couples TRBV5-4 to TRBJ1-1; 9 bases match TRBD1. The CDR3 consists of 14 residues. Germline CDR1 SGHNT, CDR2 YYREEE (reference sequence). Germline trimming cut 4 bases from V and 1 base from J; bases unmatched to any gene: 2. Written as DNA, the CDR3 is TGTGCCAGCAGCCCGGGACAGGGGAACACTGAAGCTTTCTTT. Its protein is CASSPGQGNTEAFF.

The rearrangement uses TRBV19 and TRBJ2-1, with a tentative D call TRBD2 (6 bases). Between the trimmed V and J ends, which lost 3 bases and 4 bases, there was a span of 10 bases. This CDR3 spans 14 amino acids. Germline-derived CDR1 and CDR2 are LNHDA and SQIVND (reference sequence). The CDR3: CASSMVGGYNEQFF. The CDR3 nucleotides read TGTGCCAGTAGTATGGTGGGGGGATACAATGAGCAGTTCTTC.

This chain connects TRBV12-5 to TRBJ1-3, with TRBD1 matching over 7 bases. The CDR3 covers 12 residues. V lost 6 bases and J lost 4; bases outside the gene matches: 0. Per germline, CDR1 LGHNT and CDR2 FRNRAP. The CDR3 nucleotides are TGTGCTAGTGGGACAGGGGGAAACACCATATATTTT. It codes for CASGTGGNTIYF.

The CDR3 nucleotides are TGTGCCAGCAGCCCTCAGGAGGCACCCCTCCACTTT. Translated, it gives CASSPQEAPLHF. V and J are TRBV7-2 and TRBJ1-6; D ambiguous. Trimming stripped 5 bases from V and 11 bases from J, with 10 bases between. CDR1 and CDR2 (germline): SGHTA, FQGNSA. The CDR3 consists of 12 residues.

CDR3 bases: TGCGCCAGCAGCTTACAGGCTAACTATGGCTACACCTTC. Its translation is CASSLQANYGYTF. The V and J genes are TRBV5-1 and TRBJ1-2, with D maybe TRBD1 (5 bases). From germline, CDR1 is SGHRS and CDR2 YFSETQ. The CDR3 sequence is 13 residues long. With 2 bases removed from V and 0 bases from J, the gap between germline ends came to 5 bases. The full variable domain, in which reference TRBV5-1 and TRBJ1-2 provide the parts outside the CDR3, is KAGVTQTPRYLIKTRGQQVTLSCSPISGHRSVSWYQQTPGQGLQFLFEYFSETQRNKGNFPGRFSGRQFSNSRSEMNVSTLELGDSALYLCASSLQANYGYTFGSGTRLTVV.